This TCR gamma chain was recovered during a study of gamma-delta chains in newborns, infants, children (dated by TCRdb to about 2019). Describing the broader study: According to the study title, microbial exposure causes polyclonal expansion of innate gammadelta T cells right after birth. How innate gammadelta T cell populations in human newborns were shaped by microbial exposure immediately after birth was investigated in the study.

In the case of this clone: What antigen it recognizes has not been identified. Nothing much larger sits one base from this clone, and base qualities are not available.

For sequencing, an Illumina MiSeq was employed. TCRdb processed the public reads again with the CATT caller, after which rows with matching DNA were combined. This sample gives more than 850 gamma-chain clones in total; 35% to 50% of them show up just once. About a quarter of the sample goes to the ten largest clones. Input material: blood. The TCR was taken from a child who was a newborn, infant or young child, either healthy, febrile or measles-vaccinated (not recorded which).

The sequence in DNA is TGTGCCTTGTGGGATCGGGTGGGCAAAAACATAAAGGTATTT. Its product reads: CALWDRVGKNIKVF. A V gene of TRGV9 was called, but no J gene was assigned. CDR1 and CDR2 are drawn from the germline V gene (reference sequence): GITISATS, ISYDGTV. From cysteine to phenylalanine, the CDR3 is 14 amino acids long. Only the CDR3 DNA stays, 42 bases, in frame from base 1.